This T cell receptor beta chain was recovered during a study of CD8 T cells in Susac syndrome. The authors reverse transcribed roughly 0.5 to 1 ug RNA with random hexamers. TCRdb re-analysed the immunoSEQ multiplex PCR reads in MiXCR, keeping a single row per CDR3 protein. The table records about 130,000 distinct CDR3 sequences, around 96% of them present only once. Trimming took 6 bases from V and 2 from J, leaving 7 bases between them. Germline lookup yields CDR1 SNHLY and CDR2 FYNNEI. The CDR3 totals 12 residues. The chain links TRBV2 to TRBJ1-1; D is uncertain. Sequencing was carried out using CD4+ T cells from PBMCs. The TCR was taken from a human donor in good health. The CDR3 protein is CASRKGNTEAFF. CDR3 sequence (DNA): TGTGCCAGCAGAAAGGGAAACACTGAAGCTTTCTTT. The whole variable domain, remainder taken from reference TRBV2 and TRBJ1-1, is EPEVTQTPSHQVTQMGQEVILRCVPISNHLYFYWYRQILGQKVEFLVSFYNNEISEKSEIFDDQFSVERPDGSNFTLKIRSTKLEDSAMYFCASRKGNTEAFFGQGTRLTVV.